This T cell receptor (beta chain) was captured in a study of shared clonotypes between healthy human individuals. Donors were healthy HIV-negative adults without recently reported acute infections or vaccinations. TCRdb's copy holds only in-frame clones and misses some; the assay was immunoSEQ multiplex PCR. The sample lists 400,000 to 600,000 clones, about three quarters seen once, with roughly an eighth in the top ten. Trimming took 6 bases from V and 5 from J; bases not matched to a gene: 10. Germline V CDR1 and CDR2: SGHTA, FQGTGA. The CDR3 covers 16 residues. The receptor comes from a middle-aged woman in good health. Some clones in this sample may be carry-over from other donors' samples. Input material: PBMCs. The rearrangement joins TRBV7-3 to TRBJ2-7; 13 bases are a match to TRBD2. CDR3 region: CASSSPGTSGMDEQYF. The CDR3 DNA reads TGTGCCAGCAGTTCCCCCGGGACTAGCGGGATGGACGAGCAGTACTTC.